Sequencing of this T cell receptor (beta chain) was carried out in a study of shared clonotypes between healthy human individuals. The study's findings and limits: Non-shared clonotypes were found to have lower generation probabilities than the clonotypes that were shared by all four of the sorted-subset donors. Between a handful of donors, naive CD4 clonotypes were shared at a level of approximately 5%. Naive subsets typically showed greater estimated richness than memory subsets.

With 3 bases clipped from V and 10 bases from J, the junction kept 9 bases outside the gene matches. The length of the CDR3 is 15 residues. Germline V CDR1 and CDR2: SEHNR, FQNEAQ (reference sequence). As regards this clone: Its antigen is unknown.

Per the authors' pipeline: In the immunoSEQ data, sequences were junction-only and lacked quality scores, so filtering differed. Produced via immunoSEQ multiplex PCR; TCRdb's table is partial and in-frame only. V and J calls and clone size are as listed in that table; D and trimming were resolved from the DNA. The profile shows roughly 590,000 clones, about 95% of them singletons. Naive CD8 isolation took CD45RO-negative cells positively selected for CCR7 and excluded terminally differentiated effector memory CD45RA+ cells. The gene calls are TRBV7-9 and TRBJ2-1; 10 nucleotides match TRBD2. This receptor was identified in a woman in her 30s in good health. The sequencing input was naive CD8+ T cells sorted from blood. The CDR3 spells CASSFLRALAGEQFF. The CDR3 DNA is TGTGCCAGCAGCTTCTTACGGGCACTAGCGGGAGAGCAGTTCTTC.